The source of this T cell receptor beta chain is a study of blood T cell repertoires in COVID-19. Turning to the study itself: PBMCs, B-cell-depleted T cells, or T cells provided the cDNA or gDNA that made up the material.

CDR1 SNHLY and CDR2 FYNNEI come from the germline V gene. The CDR3 covers 17 residues. V shed 8 bases and J shed 1 base, with 23 bases lying between them. Participants' own reports of clinical history determined their cohort assignment. Per the authors' pipeline: Amplification of reference gene primers provided the estimated nucleated cell counts. Sequencing used immunoSEQ multiplex PCR; TCRdb keeps in-frame clones, though not all of them. From that table come the V and J calls and clone size; the DNA was used to work out D and trimming. The sample has more than 350,000 clones, 87% seen once. This TCR was recovered from a woman aged 50 to 60 who had recovered from COVID-19. The V and J genes are TRBV2 and TRBJ1-2; a possible D gene is TRBD1 (5 bases). Sample: PBMCs or T cells enriched from blood (not recorded which). The CDR3 DNA reads TGTGCCAGCGGAAATAGGAAGTCAGGGAAACATAACTATGGCTACACCTTC. It codes for CASGNRKSGKHNYGYTF.